This section outlines one TCR beta chain sequence together with its context. Original data processing: Amplified reference gene primers provided the basis for estimating nucleated cell counts. Profiled with immunoSEQ multiplex PCR; TCRdb holds only in-frame clones, not every one. That table supplies the V and J calls and clone size; D and trimming were determined from the DNA. In the table there are around 180,000 clones, about 87% of which are singletons. The data derive from a study of blood T cell repertoires in COVID-19. Study background: COVID-19 samples collected from the United States, Italy and Spain covered acute and convalescent phases. From T cells, B-cell-depleted T cells, or PBMCs came the material, which was cDNA or gDNA.

The material sequenced was peripheral blood. This TCR derives from a man between 60 and 75 years old with acute or convalescent COVID-19.

In DNA form, the CDR3 reads TGTGCCAGCAGTCACAACGGGGGGGTTTCACCCCTCCACTTT. Residues: CASSHNGGVSPLHF. J is TRBJ1-6 and V is TRBV7-9, with a possible D match to TRBD1 (5 bases). This CDR3 spans 14 amino acids. Trimming cost V 6 bases and J 9 bases, with 15 bases left between them. The V gene's germline CDR1 is SEHNR and CDR2 FQNEAQ (reference sequence).